The 11 T cell receptor beta chains below were found in one sample sequenced in a study of response to subunit inactivated influenza vaccine (dated by TCRdb to the late 2010s). Library preparation used RT-PCR. This sample was sequenced with an Illumina HiSeq 2500. TCRdb applied fastp at Q25 and MiXCR to the public reads, then kept only in-frame beta chains. Every entry covers one CDR3 protein and lists the most common genes and DNA from its rows. The sample table contains 170,000 or so distinct CDR3 sequences; only one count was recorded for about 11% of them. Roughly a third of the sample is in the top ten clones. Sequences were derived from CD8+ T cells sorted from PBMCs, sampled roughly 24 months after vaccination. These receptors came from a man between 50 and 75 years old who received an inactivated influenza vaccine. Donor details come from another sample of the same person, matched by shared clones.

This clonotype was detected ten times or more. The gene calls are TRBV11-2 and TRBJ2-2; 7 bases fit TRBD2. This CDR3 contains 17 residues. With 3 bases clipped from V and 4 bases from J, the junction kept 11 bases outside the gene matches. The V gene's germline CDR1 is SGHAT and CDR2 FQNNGV. CDR3 amino acids: CASSLEFARGFTGELFF. CDR3 nucleotide sequence: TGTGCCAGCAGCTTGGAGTTTGCGCGGGGGTTCACCGGGGAGCTGTTTTTT.

Only a few counts were recorded for this clonotype. This chain joins TRBV28 and TRBJ2-7; D not resolved. CDR1 is MDHEN and CDR2 is SYDVKM in the germline V gene. CDR3 length equals 14 residues. The ends were cut back, 3 bases at V and 0 bases at J, with 9 bases in the middle. The CDR3 coding sequence is TGTGCCAGCAGTTTTCTGCGGTTCTCCTACGAGCAGTACTTC. Translating gives CASSFLRFSYEQYF.

This clonotype was observed a handful of times. V usage is TRBV7-9 and J usage is TRBJ2-1, with no clear D. V was shortened by 5 bases and J by 5 bases, with 10 bases between the two germline ends. The CDR3 is 13 amino acids. Germline CDR1 is SEHNR and CDR2 is FQNEAQ (reference sequence). CDR3 coding DNA: TGTGCCAGCAGCATAGGATTACACAATGAGCAGTTCTTC. It specifies CASSIGLHNEQFF.

About this clonotype itself: At one of its ends the junction is not consistent with the germline gene, which may arise from a read error. The chain couples TRBV4-1 to TRBJ2-1, with a possible D match to TRBD1 (6 bases). CDR3 length: 16 amino acids. In germline, CDR1 is MGHRA, CDR2 YSYEKL. The CDR3 DNA reads TGCGCCAGCAACCAAGCCTGGACAGAAAGCATGGATGAGCAGTTCTTC. Its protein is CASNQAWTESMDEQFF.

This clonotype was seen a few times. The chain links TRBV5-5 to TRBJ2-3; D remains unclear. The CDR3 is 12 residues long. Germline lookup yields CDR1 SGHKS and CDR2 YYEKEE (reference sequence). V was shortened by 3 bases and J by 4 bases, with 6 bases between the two germline ends. CDR3 region: CASSYSADTQYF. CDR3 nucleotides: TGTGCCAGCAGCTACTCGGCAGATACGCAGTATTTT.

This clonotype was counted ten times or more. The chain uses TRBV7-6 and TRBJ1-1; D is possibly TRBD1 (6 bases). With 5 bases removed from V and 1 base from J, the gap between germline ends came to 17 bases. Per the germline V gene, CDR1 is SGHVS and CDR2 is FNYEAQ. The CDR3 has 16 amino acids. CDR3 sequence reads: CASSAGGLVGNTEAFF. The CDR3 nucleotides read TGTGCCAGCAGCGCGGGGGGCCTTGTCGGGAACACTGAAGCTTTCTTT. Together with reference TRBV7-6 and TRBJ1-1, the CDR3 gives the full variable domain: GAGVSQSPRYKVTKRGQDVALRCDPISGHVSLYWYRQALGQGPEFLTYFNYEAQQDKSGLPNDRFSAERPEGSISTLTIQRTEQRDSAMYRCASSAGGLVGNTEAFFGQGTRLTVV.

A note on this clonotype: Its ends do not fully match the called genes, so a read error is possible. The J gene is TRBJ2-7, the V gene TRBV7-9; unclear D gene. The CDR3 length is 12 residues. Germline V gene data show CDR1 as SEHNR and CDR2 as FQNEAQ (reference sequence). In DNA form, the CDR3 reads TGTGCCAGCAACTTAGGTCGGTACGAGCAGTACTTC. Protein product: CASNLGRYEQYF.

This chain joins TRBV6-2 or TRBV6-3 and TRBJ2-1; D gene ambiguous. Germline CDR1 is MNHEY and CDR2 is SVGEGT. Trimming took off 6 bases at V and 2 bases at J, with 14 bases between the two ends. This CDR3 region has 15 residues. CDR3 amino acids: CASSRKDSPYNEQFF. The CDR3 DNA follows: TGTGCCAGCAGCCGGAAGGATTCGCCCTACAATGAGCAGTTCTTC.

This clonotype has just a few counts. The chain is built from TRBV7-8 and TRBJ2-3, with TRBD2 matching 13 bases. Germline assignment: CDR1 SGHVS and CDR2 FQNEAQ. J gave up 3 bases and V 5 bases, and 11 bases lay outside the gene matches. There are 18 residues in the CDR3. CDR3 in amino acids: CASSPDSRLAGGTDTQYF. The CDR3 DNA reads as TGTGCCAGCAGCCCCGATTCGAGACTAGCGGGAGGAACAGATACGCAGTATTTT.

In the case of this clonotype: A much larger clone lies a single base off, so this may be a read error. The gene calls are TRBV11-2 and TRBJ1-4; D gene ambiguous. This CDR3 comprises 13 residues. Germline CDR1 SGHAT, CDR2 FQNNGV. As DNA, the CDR3 is TGTGCCAGCGGACCGACAAGGAATGACAAACTGTTTTTT. This gives the protein CASGPTRNDKLFF.

The J gene is TRBJ1-1, the V gene TRBV11-2; D is ambiguous. V lost 0 bases and J 4 bases, leaving 6 bases between the germline ends. Germline lookup yields CDR1 SGHAT and CDR2 FQNNGV. The CDR3 totals 13 residues. The CDR3 nucleotides are TGTGCCAGCAGCTTAGAATGGGTCACTGAAGCTTTCTTT. Protein: CASSLEWVTEAFF.